The 32 T cell receptor beta chains given below trace back to one sample, sequenced in a study of T cell responses to AZD1222 COVID-19 vaccine. TCRdb's table, derived via immunoSEQ multiplex PCR, lists solely in-frame clones and lacks some. This table holds about 150,000 clones, approximately 87% found once. Sample: peripheral blood, taken on day 0 of MenACWY control vaccination. The receptor source for this set is an adult in good health.

V gene TRBV5-1 combines with J gene TRBJ1-1, with 8 bases fitting TRBD1. The germline V gene encodes CDR1 SGHRS and CDR2 YFSETQ. This CDR3 contains 15 residues. After removal of 3 bases from V and 0 bases from J, the junction contained 4 bases not matched to a gene. The CDR3: CASSSRQGMNTEAFF. The CDR3 nucleotides are TGCGCCAGCAGCTCCCGACAGGGGATGAACACTGAAGCTTTCTTT.

The chain is built from TRBV7-3 and TRBJ2-2, with unresolved D. The length of the CDR3 is 17 residues. V was shortened by 5 bases and J by 0 bases, with 16 bases between the two germline ends. Germline assignment: CDR1 SGHTA and CDR2 FQGTGA. CDR3: CASSPQWGPANTGELFF. Here the CDR3 DNA reads TGTGCCAGCAGCCCCCAATGGGGTCCCGCGAACACCGGGGAGCTGTTTTTT. Together with reference TRBV7-3 and TRBJ2-2, the CDR3 gives the full variable domain: GAGVSQTPSNKVTEKGKYVELRCDPISGHTALYWYRQSLGQGPEFLIYFQGTGAADDSGLPNDRFFAVRPEGSVSTLKIQRTERGDSAVYLCASSPQWGPANTGELFFGEGSRLTVL.

The sample holds one count of this clone. The chain combines TRBV3-1 (or the pseudogene TRBV3-2) with TRBJ1-2, with TRBD1 identical over 9 bases. This CDR3 contains 18 residues. V lost 2 bases, J lost 5 bases, and 15 bases stayed unmatched. The V gene's germline CDR1 is LGHDT and CDR2 YNNKEL (reference sequence). CDR3 residues: CASSQIPLRDRVEYGYTF. CDR3 DNA sequence: TGTGCCAGCAGCCAAATCCCCCTCCGGGACAGGGTAGAATATGGCTACACCTTC.

The chain has TRBV28 and TRBJ1-2, with D possibly being TRBD1 (6 bases). CDR1 is MDHEN and CDR2 is SYDVKM in the germline V gene. V shed 10 bases and J shed 6 bases, with 15 bases lying between them. The CDR3 is 12 amino acids. CDR3 coding DNA: TGTGCCAAACAGGGCGGTGAAGATGGCTACACCTTC. As protein: CAKQGGEDGYTF.

This clone was recorded once. The chain employs TRBV29-1 and TRBJ1-4, with 8 nucleotides matching TRBD1. The CDR3 is 14 amino acids. The germline V gene has CDR1 SQVTM and CDR2 ANQGSEA. V trimming: 7 bases; J trimming: 2 bases; junction bases outside the gene matches: 6. CDR3 sequence (DNA): TGCAGCGCAGTAGACAGGGGTACTAATGAAAAACTGTTTTTT. Protein sequence: CSAVDRGTNEKLFF.

The chain has TRBV5-4 and TRBJ2-4; D perhaps matches TRBD1 (6 bases). The CDR3 runs to 11 residues. Germline V gene sequence: CDR1 SGHNT, CDR2 YYREEE (reference sequence). V was clipped by 4 bases and J by 10 bases, with 9 bases between them. CDR3: CASSLGAIQYF. The CDR3 nucleotides read TGTGCCAGCAGCCTGGGGGCGATTCAGTACTTC.

The chain links TRBV19 to TRBJ1-5; TRBD1 aligns across 10 bases. In germline, CDR1 is LNHDA, CDR2 SQIVND (reference sequence). With V trimmed by 4 bases and J by 6 bases, 6 bases remained unmatched. This CDR3 is built from 15 residues. The DNA of the CDR3 is TGTGCCAGTAGTAAGACAGGGGGCGCGGGTCAGCCCCAGCATTTT. Translation: CASSKTGGAGQPQHF.

This chain uses TRBV10-2 with TRBJ2-3, with 7 bases lining up with TRBD2. The CDR3 length is 16 residues. After removal of 8 bases from V and 8 bases from J, the junction contained 19 bases not matched to a gene. Germline loops: CDR1 WSHSY, CDR2 SAAADI. Here the CDR3 reads CASSWGGSPDQGTQYF. The CDR3 nucleotides are TGCGCCAGCTCCTGGGGGGGAAGTCCCGATCAGGGTACGCAGTATTTT.

The chain combines TRBV7-9 with TRBJ2-7, with a tentative D call TRBD1 (5 bases). Germline CDR1 SEHNR, CDR2 FQNEAQ (reference sequence). V lost 6 bases to trimming and J lost 2 bases, with 14 bases between them. There are 14 residues in the CDR3. CDR3 nucleotides: TGTGCCAGCAGAGGGCCAGGGTTTGCCTACGAGCAGTACTTC. Translated, it gives CASRGPGFAYEQYF.

This chain joins TRBV19 and TRBJ1-1; TRBD1 aligns across 9 bases. In germline, CDR1 is LNHDA, CDR2 SQIVND (reference sequence). V lost 5 bases, J lost 7 bases, and 11 bases stayed unmatched. The CDR3 has 15 amino acids. CDR3 sequence reads: CASSQTGTGLGEAFF. CDR3 sequence (DNA): TGTGCCAGTAGTCAGACCGGGACAGGGTTGGGTGAAGCTTTCTTT.

The count of this clone is one. The chain uses TRBV5-1 and TRBJ1-1; D is uncertain. CDR1 is SGHRS, CDR2 YFSETQ, per germline. Trimming shortened V by 5 bases and J by 1 base, and 9 bases separated the two germline ends. This CDR3 is built from 13 residues. The CDR3 region is CASSPTANTEAFF. The CDR3 DNA follows: TGCGCCAGCAGTCCCACAGCGAACACTGAAGCTTTCTTT. Full variable domain (rest looked up from reference TRBV5-1 and TRBJ1-1): KAGVTQTPRYLIKTRGQQVTLSCSPISGHRSVSWYQQTPGQGLQFLFEYFSETQRNKGNFPGRFSGRQFSNSRSEMNVSTLELGDSALYLCASSPTANTEAFFGQGTRLTVV.

The V call is TRBV25-1, the J call TRBJ2-3; tentatively, D is TRBD2 (6 bases). Germline CDR1 and CDR2: MGHDK and SYGVNS. The length of the CDR3 is 13 residues. The ends were cut back, 7 bases at V and 3 bases at J, with 11 bases in the middle. CDR3 sequence reads: CASILRGTDTQYF. The CDR3 DNA follows: TGTGCCAGCATTCTTCGGGGGACAGATACGCAGTATTTT.

This clone was seen a handful of times. The gene calls are TRBV7-9 and TRBJ2-6; D may be TRBD1 (6 bases). Germline CDR1 is SEHNR and CDR2 is FQNEAQ (reference sequence). V was shortened by 6 bases and J by 3 bases, with 9 bases between the two germline ends. The CDR3 has 14 amino acids. CDR3 sequence: CASRRGGGANVLTF. As DNA, the CDR3 is TGTGCCAGCAGGCGAGGGGGTGGGGCCAACGTCCTGACTTTC. Looking up the rest from reference TRBV7-9 and TRBJ2-6 gives the full variable domain: DTGVSQNPRHKITKRGQNVTFRCDPISEHNRLYWYRQTLGQGPEFLTYFQNEAQLEKSRLLSDRFSAERPKGSFSTLEIQRTEQGDSAMYLCASRRGGGANVLTFGAGSRLTVL.

Here the CDR3 DNA reads TGTGCCAGCAGTTTATCGGCCGCGGGTGAAGCTTTCTTT. Translated: CASSLSAAGEAFF. This chain links TRBV27 with TRBJ1-1, with no clear D. The CDR3 is made up of 13 amino acids. V was trimmed by 0 bases and J by 7 bases, leaving 9 bases between them. From germline, CDR1 is MNHEY and CDR2 SMNVEV (reference sequence).

The chain joins TRBV7-2 to TRBJ2-7; 7 bases line up with TRBD1. Trimming took 5 bases from V and 4 from J; bases not matched to a gene: 11. There are 15 residues in the CDR3. Germline V lookup: CDR1 SGHTA, CDR2 FQGNSA. CDR3 bases: TGTGCCAGCAGCCGCGGTACAGGGGAAGGATACGAGCAGTACTTC. Its protein product is CASSRGTGEGYEQYF.

This chain joins TRBV6-2 or TRBV6-3 and TRBJ2-7, with a weak D call TRBD1 (5 bases). V lost 2 bases, J lost 3 bases, and 5 bases lay in between. The CDR3 runs to 12 residues. Germline V gene sequence: CDR1 MNHEY, CDR2 SVGEGT. The CDR3 nucleotides are TGTGCCAGCAGTTACAGGGGCTACGAGCAGTACGTC. Translating it yields CASSYRGYEQYV.

This clone was counted a single time. The chain recombines TRBV2 with TRBJ2-1, with 8 bases matching TRBD1. V gave up 4 bases and J gave up 2 bases; unmatched junction bases: 7. The CDR3 is made up of 16 amino acids. Germline-derived CDR1 and CDR2 are SNHLY and FYNNEI. For the CDR3, the DNA is TGTGCCAGCAGTGTGCTCGGACAGGGACCCTACAATGAGCAGTTCTTC. Residues: CASSVLGQGPYNEQFF.

This clone occurred once. The rearrangement links TRBV6-6 to TRBJ1-5; tentative D call: TRBD1 (6 bases). V lost 7 bases to trimming and J lost 0 bases, with 16 bases between them. CDR1 is MNHNY and CDR2 is SVGAGI in the germline V gene (reference sequence). The CDR3 has 16 amino acids. CDR3 loop: CASNSLQGVSNQPQHF. The DNA of the CDR3 is TGTGCCAGCAATTCTCTACAGGGCGTTAGCAATCAGCCCCAGCATTTT.

This clone was seen a few times. The chain has TRBV19 and TRBJ2-1; D gene unclear. Germline V lookup: CDR1 LNHDA, CDR2 SQIVND (reference sequence). V gave up 5 bases and J gave up 0 bases, with 17 bases separating them. CDR3 length: 17 residues. DNA for the CDR3: TGTGCCAGTAGTGGACCACAGCTGGCGGTCTCCTACAATGAGCAGTTCTTC. It translates to CASSGPQLAVSYNEQFF.

This rearrangement joins TRBV29-1 to TRBJ2-1, with 9 bases fitting TRBD2. Trimming took 3 bases from V and 4 from J; bases not matched to a gene: 4. The germline CDR1 and CDR2 sequences are SQVTM and ANQGSEA. The CDR3 length is 14 residues. CDR3 residues: CSVDSSGIYNEQFF. CDR3 nucleotide sequence: TGCAGCGTTGACTCTAGCGGGATTTACAATGAGCAGTTCTTC.

This chain connects TRBV30 to TRBJ2-3; D unresolved. The CDR3 totals 16 residues. Germline-derived CDR1 and CDR2 are GTSNPN and SVGIG (reference sequence). V gave up 5 bases and J gave up 2 bases, with 20 bases separating them. CDR3 nucleotides: TGTGCCTGGGCCCTTGGGGTTGCCAGCACCACAGATACGCAGTATTTT. Translating gives CAWALGVASTTDTQYF.

This clone was detected only a few times. The chain combines TRBV10-3 with TRBJ2-3, with 12 bases identical to TRBD2. This CDR3 has 17 residues. Germline loops: CDR1 ENHRY, CDR2 SYGVKD. V dropped 6 bases and J dropped 2; count of bases not matched to a gene: 9. In DNA, the CDR3 is TGTGCCATCAGGAAGGGACTAGCGGGCCACCTCACAGATACGCAGTATTTT. This gives the protein CAIRKGLAGHLTDTQYF.

The J gene is TRBJ2-2, the V gene TRBV5-4; possible D gene TRBD1, 6 bases. The CDR3 has 16 amino acids. The germline V gene has CDR1 SGHNT and CDR2 YYREEE (reference sequence). Trimming took off 6 bases at V and 3 bases at J, with 18 bases between the two ends. The CDR3 is CASTRLGADYTGELFF. The CDR3 region has the DNA TGTGCCAGCACCCGGCTGGGGGCAGATTACACCGGGGAGCTGTTTTTT.

This clone was seen a handful of times. The genes are TRBV6-1 and TRBJ2-3, with 7 bases fitting TRBD2. This CDR3 comprises 14 residues. The J segment lost 4 bases and the V segment lost 0 bases, leaving 1 base of the junction unmatched. Per germline, CDR1 MNHNS and CDR2 SASEGT. This chain's CDR3 is CASSEAAGADTQYF. CDR3 DNA: TGTGCCAGCAGTGAAGCGGCGGGGGCAGATACGCAGTATTTT.

This chain links TRBV24-1 with TRBJ1-5; tentatively, D is TRBD1 (6 bases). This CDR3 is 14 amino acids long. The V end was cut by 5 bases, the J end by 3 bases, with 10 bases between. Germline V gene data show CDR1 as KGHDR and CDR2 as SFDVKD. The CDR3 protein is CATSAGANNQPQHF. CDR3 DNA: TGTGCCACCAGTGCGGGGGCAAACAATCAGCCCCAGCATTTT.

There are a few counts of this clone. V usage is TRBV7-9 and J usage is TRBJ1-5; 9 nucleotides align to TRBD1. Germline V gives CDR1 SEHNR, CDR2 FQNEAQ (reference sequence). Trimming cost V 6 bases and J 0 bases; bases outside gene matches: 6. The CDR3 extends over 16 amino acids. The CDR3 protein is CASSPQGALSNQPQHF. CDR3 bases: TGTGCCAGCAGTCCACAGGGGGCGCTTAGCAATCAGCCCCAGCATTTT.

The V call is TRBV9, the J call TRBJ2-7, with D tentatively TRBD1 (5 bases). Germline CDR1 and CDR2: SGDLS and YYNGEE. V lost 0 bases and J 1 base, leaving 8 bases between the germline ends. This CDR3 spans 14 amino acids. The CDR3 loop is CASSVGSGSYEQYF. Written as DNA, the CDR3 is TGTGCCAGCAGCGTAGGGTCAGGGTCCTACGAGCAGTACTTC.

The chain combines TRBV4-3 with TRBJ2-1, with a possible D match to TRBD1 (6 bases). Looked up from germline, CDR1 is LGHNA and CDR2 is YSLEER. The CDR3 runs 14 residues. V lost 1 base and J 9 bases, leaving 13 bases between the germline ends. Here the CDR3 reads CASSQAQGRGEQFF. The DNA of the CDR3 is TGCGCCAGCAGCCAAGCCCAGGGGAGAGGTGAGCAGTTCTTC.

V gene TRBV3-1 (or the pseudogene TRBV3-2) combines with J gene TRBJ2-7, with 7 bases identical to TRBD2. The trim removed 3 bases at V and 0 bases at J, leaving 8 bases unmatched. CDR3 length equals 16 residues. CDR1 is LGHDT, CDR2 YNNKEL, per germline (reference sequence). CDR3 nucleotides: TGTGCCAGCAGCCAGGGGAGGGGCGGCATCTCCTACGAGCAGTACTTC. Encoded protein: CASSQGRGGISYEQYF.

The chain joins TRBV5-5 to TRBJ1-2, with a tentative D call TRBD1 (6 bases). The CDR3 is 15 residues long. V was cut by 0 bases and J by 4 bases, with 13 bases left in between. CDR1 is SGHKS, CDR2 YYEKEE, per germline (reference sequence). CDR3 in amino acids: CASSLATGLGYGYTF. The CDR3 coding sequence is TGTGCCAGCAGCTTGGCGACAGGTCTGGGCTATGGCTACACCTTC.

This clone appeared a single time. The V gene is TRBV2, the J gene TRBJ1-2, with 7 bases matching TRBD1. V shed 3 bases and J 7 bases; nucleotides not matched to a gene: 8. The CDR3 runs 14 residues. Germline-derived CDR1 and CDR2 are SNHLY and FYNNEI. The CDR3 region is CASSESGGDGGYTF. The CDR3 DNA follows: TGTGCCAGCAGTGAGTCAGGGGGAGATGGTGGCTACACCTTC.

The chain couples TRBV2 to TRBJ2-3; D remains unclear. The V end was cut by 7 bases, the J end by 6 bases, with 14 bases between. CDR3 length: 13 residues. Germline V gives CDR1 SNHLY, CDR2 FYNNEI. CDR3 DNA: TGTGCCAGCAAAGAGACCCGTGAGGATACGCAGTATTTT. Its translation is CASKETREDTQYF.